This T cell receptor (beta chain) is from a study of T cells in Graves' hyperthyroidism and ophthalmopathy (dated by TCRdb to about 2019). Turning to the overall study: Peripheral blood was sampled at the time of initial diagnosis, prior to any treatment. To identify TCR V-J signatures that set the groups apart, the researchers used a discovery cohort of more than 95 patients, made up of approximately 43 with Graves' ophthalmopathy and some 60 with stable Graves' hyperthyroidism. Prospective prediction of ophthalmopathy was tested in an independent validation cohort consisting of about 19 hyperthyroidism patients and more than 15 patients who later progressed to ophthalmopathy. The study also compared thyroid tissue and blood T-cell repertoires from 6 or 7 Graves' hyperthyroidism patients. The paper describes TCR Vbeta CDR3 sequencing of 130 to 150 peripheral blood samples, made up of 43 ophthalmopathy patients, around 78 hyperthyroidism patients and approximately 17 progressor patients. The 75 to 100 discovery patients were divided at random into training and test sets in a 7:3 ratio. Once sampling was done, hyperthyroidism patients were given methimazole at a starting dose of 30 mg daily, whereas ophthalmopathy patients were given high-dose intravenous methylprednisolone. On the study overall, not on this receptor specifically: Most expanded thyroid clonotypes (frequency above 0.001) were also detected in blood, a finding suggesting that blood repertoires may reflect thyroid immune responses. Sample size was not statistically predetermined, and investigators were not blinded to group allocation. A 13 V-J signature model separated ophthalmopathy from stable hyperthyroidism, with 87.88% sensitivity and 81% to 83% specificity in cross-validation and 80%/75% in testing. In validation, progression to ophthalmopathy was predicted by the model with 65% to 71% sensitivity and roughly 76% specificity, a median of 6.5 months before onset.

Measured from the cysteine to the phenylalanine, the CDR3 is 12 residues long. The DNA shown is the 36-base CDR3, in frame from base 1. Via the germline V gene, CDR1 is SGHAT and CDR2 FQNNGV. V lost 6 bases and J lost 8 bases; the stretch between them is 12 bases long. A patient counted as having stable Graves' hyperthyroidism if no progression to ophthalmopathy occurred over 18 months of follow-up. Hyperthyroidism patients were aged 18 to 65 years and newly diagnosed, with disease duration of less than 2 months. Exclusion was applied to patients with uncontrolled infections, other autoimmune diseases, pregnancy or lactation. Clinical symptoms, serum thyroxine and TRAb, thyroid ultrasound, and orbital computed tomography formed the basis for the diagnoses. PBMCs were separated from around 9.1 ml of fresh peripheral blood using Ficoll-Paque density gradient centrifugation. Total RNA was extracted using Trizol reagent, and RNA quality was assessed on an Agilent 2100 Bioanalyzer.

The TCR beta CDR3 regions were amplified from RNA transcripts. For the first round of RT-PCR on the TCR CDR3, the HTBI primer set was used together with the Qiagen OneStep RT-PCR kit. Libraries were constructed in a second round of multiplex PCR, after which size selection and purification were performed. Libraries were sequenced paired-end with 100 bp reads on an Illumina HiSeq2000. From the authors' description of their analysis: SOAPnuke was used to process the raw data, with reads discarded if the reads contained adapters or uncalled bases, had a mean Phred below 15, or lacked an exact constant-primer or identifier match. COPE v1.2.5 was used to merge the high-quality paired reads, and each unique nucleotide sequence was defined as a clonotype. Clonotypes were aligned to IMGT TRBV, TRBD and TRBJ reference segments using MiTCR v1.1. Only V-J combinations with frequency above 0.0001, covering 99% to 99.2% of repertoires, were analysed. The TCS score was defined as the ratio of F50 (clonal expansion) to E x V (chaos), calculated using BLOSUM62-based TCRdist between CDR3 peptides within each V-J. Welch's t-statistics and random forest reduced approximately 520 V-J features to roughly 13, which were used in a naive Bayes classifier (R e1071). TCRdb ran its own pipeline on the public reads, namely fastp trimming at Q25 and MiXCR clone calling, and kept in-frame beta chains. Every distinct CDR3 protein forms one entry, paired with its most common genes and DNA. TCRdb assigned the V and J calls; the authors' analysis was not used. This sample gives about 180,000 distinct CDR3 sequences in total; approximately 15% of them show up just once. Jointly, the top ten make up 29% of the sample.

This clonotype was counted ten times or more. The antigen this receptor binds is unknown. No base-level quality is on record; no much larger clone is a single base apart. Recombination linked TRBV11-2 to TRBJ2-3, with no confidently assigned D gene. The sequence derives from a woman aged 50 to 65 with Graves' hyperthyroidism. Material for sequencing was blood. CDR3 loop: CASRNFLGTQYF. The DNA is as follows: TGTGCCAGCAGGAACTTCCTCGGTACGCAGTATTTT.